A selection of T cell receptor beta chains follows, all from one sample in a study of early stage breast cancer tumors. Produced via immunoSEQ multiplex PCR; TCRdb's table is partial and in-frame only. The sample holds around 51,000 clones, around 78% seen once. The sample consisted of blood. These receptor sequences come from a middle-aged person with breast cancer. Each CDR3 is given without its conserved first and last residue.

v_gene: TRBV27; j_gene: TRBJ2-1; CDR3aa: ASRVPGGRNEQF
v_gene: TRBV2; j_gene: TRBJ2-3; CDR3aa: ASGSTDTQY
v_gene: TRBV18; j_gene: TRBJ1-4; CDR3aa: ASSPQGLPNEKLF
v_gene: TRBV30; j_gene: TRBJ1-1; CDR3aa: AWSVGGTLNTEAF
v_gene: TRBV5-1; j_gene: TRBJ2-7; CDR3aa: ASSYRTRDYEQY
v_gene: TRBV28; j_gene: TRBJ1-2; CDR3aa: ASSLSRDFYGYT
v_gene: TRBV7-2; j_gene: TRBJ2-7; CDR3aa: ASSRRQGEGEEQY
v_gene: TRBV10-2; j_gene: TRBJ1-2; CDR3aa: ASSDLEGSYGYT
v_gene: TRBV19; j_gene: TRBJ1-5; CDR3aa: ASSISEGHPSNQPQH
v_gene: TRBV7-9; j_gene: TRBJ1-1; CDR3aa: ASSLEVATEAF
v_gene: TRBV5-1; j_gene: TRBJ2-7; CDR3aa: ASSPTGTGGIGRNEQY
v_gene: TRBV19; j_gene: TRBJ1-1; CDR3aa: ASSIQNTEAF
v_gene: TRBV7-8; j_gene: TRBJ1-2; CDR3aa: ASSSHAGTVNYGYT
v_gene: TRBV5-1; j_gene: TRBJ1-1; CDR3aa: ASSTGDTEAF
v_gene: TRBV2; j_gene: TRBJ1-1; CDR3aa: ASSESRVTF
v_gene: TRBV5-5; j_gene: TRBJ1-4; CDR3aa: ASSLVPGHGGNEKLF
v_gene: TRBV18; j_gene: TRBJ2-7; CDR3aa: ASSRPSGSSEQY
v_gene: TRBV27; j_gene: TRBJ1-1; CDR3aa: ASSWQGPNTEAF
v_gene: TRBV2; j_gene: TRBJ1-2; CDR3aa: ASSEKGAGYGYT
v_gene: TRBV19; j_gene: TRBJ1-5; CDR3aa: ASSISGGRNSNQPQH
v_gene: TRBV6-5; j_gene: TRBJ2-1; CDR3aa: ASSYRSGVSRNEQF
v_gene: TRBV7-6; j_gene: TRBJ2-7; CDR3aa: ASSLGAGSAYEQY
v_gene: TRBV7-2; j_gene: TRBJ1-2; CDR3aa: ASSLSNQRYPDYGYT
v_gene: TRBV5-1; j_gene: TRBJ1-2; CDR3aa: ASSRQRTELYGYT
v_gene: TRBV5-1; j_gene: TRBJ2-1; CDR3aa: ASAKAGGTYNEQF
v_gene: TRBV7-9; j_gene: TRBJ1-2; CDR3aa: ASSLQGDGYT
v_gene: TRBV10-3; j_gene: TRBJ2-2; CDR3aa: AIQAVNTGELF
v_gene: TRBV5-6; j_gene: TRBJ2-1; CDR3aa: ASSSDYNEQF
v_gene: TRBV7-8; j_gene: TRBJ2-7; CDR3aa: ASSLGPRTGKGYEQY
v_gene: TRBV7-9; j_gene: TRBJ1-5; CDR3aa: ASGDRGNQPQH
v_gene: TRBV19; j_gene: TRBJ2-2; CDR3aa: ASTPRYANTGELF
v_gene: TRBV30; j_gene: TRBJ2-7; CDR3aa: AWSAPGLAGGEQY
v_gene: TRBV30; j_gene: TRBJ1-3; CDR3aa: AWSLKGNTIY
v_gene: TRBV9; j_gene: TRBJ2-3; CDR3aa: ASSVVGDTDTQY
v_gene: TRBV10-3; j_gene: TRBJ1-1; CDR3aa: AISDRMNTEAF
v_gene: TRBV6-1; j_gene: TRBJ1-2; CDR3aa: ASSEVGIYGYT
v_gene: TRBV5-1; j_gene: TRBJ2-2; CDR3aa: ASRPSLAGNTGELF
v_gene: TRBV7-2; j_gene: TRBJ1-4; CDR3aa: ASSLSGTGRYKLF
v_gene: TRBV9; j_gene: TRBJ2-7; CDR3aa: ASSVMGGYEQY
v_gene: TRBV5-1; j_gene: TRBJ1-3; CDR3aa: ASSLTGSRSGNTIY
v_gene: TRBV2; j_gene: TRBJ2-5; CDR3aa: ASSDLGVGTQY
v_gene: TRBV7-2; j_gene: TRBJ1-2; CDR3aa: ASSLLSRGAHGYT
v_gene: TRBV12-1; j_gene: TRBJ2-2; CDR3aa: ARLAGGPSGELF
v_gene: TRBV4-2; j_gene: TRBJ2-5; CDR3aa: ASSHASGQLETQY
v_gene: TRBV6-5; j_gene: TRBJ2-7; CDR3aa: ASSSPGTGVEQY
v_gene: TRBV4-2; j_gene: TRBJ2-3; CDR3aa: ASSPKVTGASTDTQY
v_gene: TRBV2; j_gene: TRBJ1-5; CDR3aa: ASSVGTGDNQPQH
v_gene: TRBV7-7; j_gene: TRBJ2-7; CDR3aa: ASSLVLNGEQY
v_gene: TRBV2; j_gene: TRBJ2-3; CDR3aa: ASTGTSGTTDTQY
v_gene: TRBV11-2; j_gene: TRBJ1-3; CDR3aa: ASSPGTGGGNTIY
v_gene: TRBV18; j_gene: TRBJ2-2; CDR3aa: ASSPASGSTGELF
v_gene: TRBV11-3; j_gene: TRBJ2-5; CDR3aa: ASTGQGKETQY
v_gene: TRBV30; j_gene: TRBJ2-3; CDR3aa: ASSRTGSTDTQY
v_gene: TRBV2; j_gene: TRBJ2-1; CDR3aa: ASLSIDEQF
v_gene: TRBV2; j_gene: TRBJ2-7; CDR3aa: ASSGQGALRYEQY